This T cell receptor beta chain was sequenced during a study of cytomegalovirus exposure and HLA in healthy donors. 13 Jbeta primers and 60 Vbeta primers were used for the PCR. Clones were sequenced by immunoSEQ multiplex PCR, and TCRdb holds only the in-frame ones, with some missing. The table records 300,000 or so clones, 84% of them present only once. The receptor was isolated from a woman aged 35 to 49 in good health and CMV-seropositive. The sample consisted of PBMCs.

The CDR3 here is CASSISLAAAYEQYF. CDR3 DNA: TGTGCCAGTAGTATAAGCTTAGCAGCCGCCTACGAGCAGTACTTC. V and J are TRBV19 and TRBJ2-7; D not certain. The germline gives CDR1 LNHDA, CDR2 SQIVND (reference sequence). CDR3 length: 15 residues. Trimming removed 2 bases from V and 2 bases from J, with 13 bases in between.